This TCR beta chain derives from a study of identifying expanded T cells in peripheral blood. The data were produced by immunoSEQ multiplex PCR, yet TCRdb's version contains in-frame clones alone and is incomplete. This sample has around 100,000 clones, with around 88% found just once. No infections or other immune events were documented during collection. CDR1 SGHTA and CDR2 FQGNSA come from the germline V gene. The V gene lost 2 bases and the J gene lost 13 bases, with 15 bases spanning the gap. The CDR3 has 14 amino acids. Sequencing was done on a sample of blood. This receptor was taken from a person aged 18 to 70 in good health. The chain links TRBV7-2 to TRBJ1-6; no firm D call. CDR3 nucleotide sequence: TGTGCCAGCAGCTTAAAGTTCCCCCTCGATCCCCTCCACTTT. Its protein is CASSLKFPLDPLHF. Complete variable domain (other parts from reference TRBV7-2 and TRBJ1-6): GAGVSQSPSNKVTEKGKDVELRCDPISGHTALYWYRQSLGQGLEFLIYFQGNSAPDKSGLPSDRFSAERTGGSVSTLTIQRTQQEDSAVYLCASSLKFPLDPLHFGNGTRLTVT.